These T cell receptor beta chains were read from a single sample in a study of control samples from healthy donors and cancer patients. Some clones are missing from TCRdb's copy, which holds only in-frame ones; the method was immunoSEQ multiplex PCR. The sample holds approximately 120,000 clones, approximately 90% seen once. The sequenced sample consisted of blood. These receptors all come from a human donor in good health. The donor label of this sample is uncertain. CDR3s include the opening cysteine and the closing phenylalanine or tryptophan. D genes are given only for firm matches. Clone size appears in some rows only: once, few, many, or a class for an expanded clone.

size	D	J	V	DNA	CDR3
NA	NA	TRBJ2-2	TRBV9	TGTGCCAGCAGCGTATGGGCAGGAGGGAACACCGGGGAGCTGTTTTTT	CASSVWAGGNTGELFF
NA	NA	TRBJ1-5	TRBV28	TGTGCCAGCAGTTTTGATTTCGGCCAGAGCAATCAGCCCCAGCATTTT	CASSFDFGQSNQPQHF
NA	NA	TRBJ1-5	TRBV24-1	TGTGCCACCAGTGAGACGGCCTCACGGCCCCAGCATTTT	CATSETASRPQHF
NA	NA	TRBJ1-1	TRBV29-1	TGCAGCGTCGCCACCAGGATGAACACTGAAGCTTTCTTT	CSVATRMNTEAFF
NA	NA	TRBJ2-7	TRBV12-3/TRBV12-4	TGTGCCAGCAGGAGGGACAACTACGAGCAGTACTTC	CASRRDNYEQYF
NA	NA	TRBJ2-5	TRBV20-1	TGCAGTGCCACAGGCCAAGAGACCCAGTACTTC	CSATGQETQYF
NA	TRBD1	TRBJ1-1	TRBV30	TGTGCCTGGAGTGCACGGACAGGGGTGACCACTGAAGCTTTCTTT	CAWSARTGVTTEAFF
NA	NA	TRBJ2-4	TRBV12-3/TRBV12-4	TGTGCCAGCAGTTCGCAACAGGGAAACATTCAGTACTTC	CASSSQQGNIQYF
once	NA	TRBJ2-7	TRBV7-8	TGTGCCAGCAGCCCAGTGGAGACAGGCATATACGAGCAGTACTTC	CASSPVETGIYEQYF
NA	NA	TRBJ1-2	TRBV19	TGTGCCAGTAGTATAGAGCTGGGGAGGGATGGCTACACCTTC	CASSIELGRDGYTF
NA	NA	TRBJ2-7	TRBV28	TGTGCCAGCAGAGCAGGGTTTTTCAGCTCCTACGAGCAGTACTTC	CASRAGFFSSYEQYF
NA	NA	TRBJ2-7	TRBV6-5	TGTGCCGGCAGCACCGTAATGTACGAGCAGTACTTC	CAGSTVMYEQYF
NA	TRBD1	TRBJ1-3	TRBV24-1	TGTGCCACCAGTGATCCGGGACAGTCACCCCGGACCACCATATATTTT	CATSDPGQSPRTTIYF
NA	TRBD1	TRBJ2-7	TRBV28	TGTGCCAGCAGGGCCACAGGGGGGCCCTACGAGCAGTACTTC	CASRATGGPYEQYF
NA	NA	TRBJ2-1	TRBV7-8	TGTGCCAGCAGCTTAGGCGCGGGCGGAACCTTTTTCTACAATGAGCAGTTCTTC	CASSLGAGGTFFYNEQFF
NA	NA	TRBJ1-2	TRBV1	TGCACCAGCAGTCCCTTGCATGGGACAGGGGGCTATGGCTACACCTTC	CTSSPLHGTGGYGYTF
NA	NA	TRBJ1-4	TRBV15	TGTGCCACCAGCAGAACGGGGGGTTCTAATGAAAAACTGTTTTTT	CATSRTGGSNEKLFF
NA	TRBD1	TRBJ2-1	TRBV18	TGTGCCAGCTCACCACAAATGACAGGGGGGGGTGAGCAGTTCTTC	CASSPQMTGGGEQFF
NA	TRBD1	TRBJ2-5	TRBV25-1	TGTGCCAGCAGTGTCCCCGGGACAGGGTGGGAGACCCAGTACTTC	CASSVPGTGWETQYF
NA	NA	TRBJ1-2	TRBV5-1	TGCGCCAGCAGCTTGGGGAAAGGACAAATCTATGGCTACACCTTC	CASSLGKGQIYGYTF
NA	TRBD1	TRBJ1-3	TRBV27	TGTGCCAGCAGTGGGGGGACAGGGCTTTCTGGAAACACCATATATTTT	CASSGGTGLSGNTIYF
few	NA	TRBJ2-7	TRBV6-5	TGTGCCAGCAGTTACTCGATGCAGGGTTCTTACGAGCAGTACTTC	CASSYSMQGSYEQYF